This TCR beta chain was sequenced in a study of T-cell memory formation after mild COVID-19. CDR1 is MNHNY and CDR2 is SVGAGI in the germline V gene (reference sequence). The CDR3 has 11 residues. V lost 5 bases, J lost 9 bases, and 11 bases lay in between. TCRdb used MiXCR to reprocess the 5' RACE reads, holding one entry per CDR3 protein. The repertoire has roughly 180,000 distinct CDR3 sequences, roughly 18% of them found once; the top ten carry under 4.5%. V usage is TRBV6-6 and J usage is TRBJ2-7, with D perhaps TRBD1 (5 bases). Sequenced: PBMCs or a T cell subset sorted from them (not recorded which). This sequence was found in a young man who had mild COVID-19 (a few samples of this study predate the infection). Cell type and time point are not known. CDR3 nucleotides: TGTGCCAGCAGTGGCCTCAGGGTGCAGTACTTC. It encodes CASSGLRVQYF.